This TCR beta chain was recovered during a study of shared clonotypes between healthy human individuals. Study findings and constraints: Apart from blood, nothing was sampled; tissue repertoires likely differ. Relative to clonotypes present in all four donors, those not shared had lower generation probabilities.

Naive CD8 isolation took CD45RO-negative cells positively selected for CCR7 and excluded terminally differentiated effector memory CD45RA+ cells. The repertoire was sequenced with immunoSEQ multiplex PCR; TCRdb's copy has only in-frame clones and lacks some. The sample contains hundreds of thousands of clones, roughly 96% of which appear only once. Losses at the gene ends were 2 bases for V and 3 bases for J; bases not matched to a gene: 2. Germline CDR1 is SGHNT and CDR2 is YYREEE (reference sequence). This CDR3 spans 13 amino acids. This clone was counted a single time. Its antigen is unknown. This receptor was identified in a young woman in good health. Source material: naive CD8+ T cells sorted from blood. V usage is TRBV5-4 and J usage is TRBJ2-7; 7 nucleotides agree with TRBD1. The CDR3 spells CASSLGGDYEQYF. CDR3 nucleotides: TGTGCCAGCAGCTTAGGGGGCGACTACGAGCAGTACTTC. The full variable domain, with the rest looked up from reference TRBV5-4 and TRBJ2-7, is ETGVTQSPTHLIKTRGQQVTLRCSSQSGHNTVSWYQQALGQGPQFIFQYYREEENGRGNFPPRFSGLQFPNYSSELNVNALELDDSALYLCASSLGGDYEQYFGPGTRLTVT.